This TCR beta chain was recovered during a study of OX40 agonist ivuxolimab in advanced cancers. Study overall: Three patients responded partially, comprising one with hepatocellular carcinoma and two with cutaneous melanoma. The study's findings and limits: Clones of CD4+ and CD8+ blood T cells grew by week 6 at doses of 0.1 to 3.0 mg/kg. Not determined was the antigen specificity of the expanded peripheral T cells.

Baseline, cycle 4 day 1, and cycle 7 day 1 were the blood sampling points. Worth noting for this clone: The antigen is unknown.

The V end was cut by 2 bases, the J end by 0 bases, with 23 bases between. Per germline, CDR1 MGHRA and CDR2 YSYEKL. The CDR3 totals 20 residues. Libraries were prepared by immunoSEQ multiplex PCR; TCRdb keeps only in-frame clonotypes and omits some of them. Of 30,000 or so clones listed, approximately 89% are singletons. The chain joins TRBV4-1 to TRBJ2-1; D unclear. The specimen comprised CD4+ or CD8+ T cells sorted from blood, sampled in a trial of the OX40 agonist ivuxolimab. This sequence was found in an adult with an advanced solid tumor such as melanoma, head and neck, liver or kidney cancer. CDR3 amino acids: CASSQTLQPRALPSYNEQFF. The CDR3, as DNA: TGCGCCAGCAGCCAAACCCTTCAGCCTAGGGCCCTCCCCTCCTACAATGAGCAGTTCTTC.